Here is one TCR beta chain with its context. The specificity of this receptor is unknown. Per-nucleotide qualities are absent, and no much larger clonotype sits a single base away. The protocol used for the library was the immunoSEQ multiplex PCR assay. For the multiplex PCR, a mixture combining 60 forward primers for TCR Vbeta segments and 13 reverse primers for TCR Jbeta segments was used. The CDR3 region of rearranged TCR beta genes was amplified from genomic DNA with a multiplex PCR assay. The amplified TCR beta libraries were sequenced on the Illumina HiSeq System as 87-base-pair reads. From the authors' description of their analysis: In a later analysis, some 80 million unique TCR beta chains were counted across the 500 to 850 repertoires, and around 10 million of these chains were shared by at least two donors. Raw reads were error-corrected and collapsed into unique sequences with a nearest-neighbor algorithm that merged closely related sequences to remove PCR and sequencing errors. CDR3 sequences were aligned to IMGT reference sequences to assign V, D and J gene segments. Each retained sequence needed at least a six-nucleotide match to both a V gene segment and a J gene segment. A rearrangement was called productive if the CDR3 had no stop codons and remained in frame with V and J, and every other rearrangement was called non-productive. CDR3 was defined according to IMGT convention as the region running from the second conserved V-encoded cysteine to the conserved J-encoded phenylalanine. In an earlier analysis of around 540 of the donors, sequences lacking an unambiguous match to a single V gene segment were excluded. An earlier analysis of several hundred of the donors classified V segments as functional when productive rearrangements were above 56.7% and as segregating when the standard deviation between donors was above 5%. A statistical classification framework was built to diagnose cytomegalovirus status from the catalog of TCR beta chain sequences. V and J gene assignment, in a later analysis, came from comparing TCR nucleotide sequences with IMGT/GENE-DB human TR gene sequences. A later analysis assigned CDR3 sequences and most-parsimonious VDJ recombination scenarios with the TCRdist pipeline. In a later analysis, every TCR beta chain was defined by the combination of its CDR3 amino acid sequence and its V-gene family, and reads without a unique V-gene family were dropped. In a later analysis, nearly 600 highly shared, low-generation-probability nucleotide sequences were removed to address suspected cross-contamination and a sequencing artifact. In a later analysis, a clonal expansion index was calculated for each public chain from normalized within-repertoire ranks of inferred template counts. In a later analysis, generation probabilities were computed with a VDJ recombination model fitted to out-of-frame rearrangements, and the resulting probabilities were checked against IGoR. In a later analysis, hypergeometric tests were used to score TCR-TCR, TCR-HLA and TCR-CMV co-occurrence, with a repertoire-size bias correction applied to TCR pairs. To estimate false discovery rates, a later analysis permuted the HLA or CMV assignments 20 times. In a later analysis, co-occurring TCRs were grouped using DBSCAN, and TCRdist sequence similarity was added for clustering within HLA-allele-positive subsets. Repertoires with fewer than 30,000 or more than 120,000 public chains, plus five repertoires with anomalous nucleotide sharing, were excluded from co-occurrence clustering. Drawn from immuneACCESS, this table holds only the in-frame rearrangements with V and J called that TCRdb kept. Clones are partly lost; checked studies trace under half to an unresolved V gene and leave the rest unexplained. V, J and clone size derive from that table, while D and trimming were established from the DNA sequence. Counted in this sample were roughly 100,000 clones; roughly 74% of them appeared once. The leading ten clones occupy roughly 2.5% of the sample.

The record originates from a study of cytomegalovirus exposure and HLA in healthy donors (dated by TCRdb to the late 2010s). Some background on the complete study: In an earlier analysis of about 560 of the donors, under 300 Gb of sequence data and 90 million to 130 million unique TCR beta sequences from roughly 200 million T cells were reported. An earlier analysis of some 500 of the donors used high-throughput TCR beta sequencing to judge whether each TCR beta V gene segment behaved as functional or pseudogenic. The later analysis used no new phenotypic data to find candidate immune exposures, relying instead on TCR beta sequences and their occurrence across donors. Of the 350 to 400 genotyped donors, 65% to 90% fell in the genetic ancestry cluster associated with self-reported Caucasian donors. HLA typing covered class I and class II loci at four-digit resolution. Along with the approximately 620-subject first cohort, a separate validation cohort of 120 different subjects was used. To predict cytomegalovirus infection status, the study combined high-throughput TCR immunosequencing, statistical association of individual TCRs with disease status, and machine learning. Every discovery cohort repertoire had been produced on one sequencing platform. Four to six DR-DQ haplotypes were handled as single units for association and clustering, since linkage in the cohort was strong. In a later analysis, previously published TCR beta repertoires from several hundred donors were re-analyzed and high-resolution HLA genotyping was added so that TCR occurrence patterns could be studied. The study aimed to test whether signatures of past pathogen exposure could be identified by cataloging public T cell receptors. Donor age, sex, ethnicity and CMV serostatus were compiled together with the repertoire data. Among about 390 genotyped donors of the cohort, an average of around 240,000 unique TCR beta nucleotide sequences were sequenced per donor, approximately 20% of them non-productive. The number of typed donors differed by locus: roughly 620-630 for A, B, C, DRB1 and DQB1; some 500 for DQA1; approximately 600 for DPA1; and about 450 for DPB1. A later genetic analysis used genome-wide SNP genotypes for about 65% of the 666 donors, treating that subset as a discovery cohort. An early release covering approximately 600 HLA-typed donors comprised approximately 290 gigabases of sequencing data and 85 million to 100 million unique TCR sequences. The study profiled the T cell repertoires of 500 to 800 subjects by immunosequencing and related them to cytomegalovirus serostatus.

The cohort was made up of roughly 670 healthy bone marrow donors. At the time of sampling, every cohort member was nominally healthy, though immune exposures that went unrecorded were likely present. The donor was CMV seronegative and belonged to the group of 352 seronegative cohort members. Each donor provided a peripheral blood sample, and peripheral blood mononuclear cells were used for TCR beta sequencing. The Qiagen DNeasy Blood Extraction Kit was used to extract genomic DNA from the blood cell samples. Reading from cysteine to phenylalanine, the CDR3 counts 13 amino acids. The retained sequence is limited to the CDR3, 39 bases, with the frame set at the first base. The germline V gene provides CDR1 ENHRY and CDR2 SYGVKD. V is cut back by 10 bases and J by 5 bases, with 8 bases in the junction unmatched. Broad study findings and their caveats: A later analysis associated about 17,000 TCR beta sequences with specific HLA alleles at a false discovery rate of 0.05. Broadly in line with IMGT annotations, most TCR beta V segments showed up in productive rearrangements about 90% or about 30% of the time in an earlier analysis of under 700 of the donors. An association between a missense DCLRE1C variant and V-gene and J-gene trimming of TCR beta chains was found in a later genetic analysis and replicated in an independent cohort. The classifier was reported to diagnose cytomegalovirus status with high specificity and sensitivity in both the original and validation cohorts. The only immune exposure information available for the cohort was CMV serostatus. A total of 150 or so TCR beta chains were listed by the study as associated with cytomegalovirus. Because HLA typing was unavailable for some donors at each locus, only the typed subset was used in association tests. A further reported finding was that TCR beta sequences accurately predicted the HLA-A and HLA-B alleles for most subjects in the first cohort. A few of the identified cytomegalovirus-associated TCR beta chains were confirmed in vitro to be specific for cytomegalovirus antigens. A later genetic analysis reported fewer N-insertions in productive TCRs among donors in an Asian-associated ancestry cluster than the 666-donor mean. In a later analysis, TCR association rates were found to vary across HLA loci, with the most associated TCRs seen for DRB1 alleles and the fewest for HLA-C alleles. A group of highly shared sequence variants was considered likely to be a technical artifact of the sequencing pipeline. In this cohort, only TCR beta chains were sequenced, and detectable features were limited by the absence of alpha or paired-chain data. Most TCR sequences were seen in very few donors, while some public TCRs were found in many individuals. Because the 87-base-pair reads could not distinguish some IMGT-functional V segments, including TRBV6-2 and TRBV6-3, those segments were excluded. When HLA alleles, especially DR and DQ, strongly co-occurred, attributing TCR associations to individual alleles was difficult. Linkage disequilibrium might explain the correlated functional status among segregating V segments, but an unknown experimental factor could not be excluded. Most CMV-associated TCR beta chains appeared to be HLA-restricted in a later analysis, and the HLA associations seemed to be driven largely by CMV exposure. The presence/absence analyses assumed that sequencing depth was roughly uniform across donors, and that assumption may not be true. According to a later analysis, parvovirus B19, influenza, CMV and Epstein-Barr virus appeared linked to several top co-occurrence clusters. A later analysis found that HLA-associated TCR beta chains were more clonally expanded and had lower generation probabilities than equally common non-associated chains. Because counts were too low, about 18 rarely observed V segments, including chromosome 9 orphons, were excluded from the earlier analysis of several hundred of the donors. It was suggested by the authors that the approach could potentially be generalized to other disease states and immunological phenotypes.

Recombination joined TRBV10-3 with TRBJ2-7, with 10 middle bases fitting TRBD1. This TCR came from a man aged 35 to 55 in good health and CMV-seronegative. Sequenced: PBMCs. At the DNA level, the sequence is TGTGCCACCGCCGGGACAGGGGAAGACGAGCAGTACTTC. It is translated as CATAGTGEDEQYF.